This T cell receptor beta chain is from a study of beta chain features in type 1 diabetes (dated by TCRdb to the late 2010s). About the study as a whole: Mean age, gender distribution, total cell number and subset yield did not differ between patients and healthy donors. A total of approximately 100 million sorted cells were examined across all samples, and the number of cells per subset was strongly correlated with RNA yield. In the study, recently diagnosed type 1 diabetes patients and matched healthy donors were compared on the TCRB repertoires of their sorted circulating CD4+ T cell subsets. Naive and central memory subsets were obtained from all 30 or so donors, but regulatory and stem cell-like memory subsets were isolated from only 8 patients and roughly eight healthy donors.

V is reduced by 0 bases and J by 4 bases, leaving a spacing of 11 bases between them. Counted from cysteine to phenylalanine, this CDR3 has 15 amino acids. Only the CDR3 DNA stays, 45 bases, in frame from base 1. The germline V gene specifies SGDLS as CDR1 and YYNGEE as CDR2. The High Capacity cDNA Reverse Transcription Kit was used to reverse transcribe all of the isolated RNA, meaning that expressed TCRB transcripts were what got sequenced. Deep immunoSEQ sequencing was performed on naive, central memory and regulatory T cell samples, with an average of approximately 4 million total reads per sample. Sorted cells were lysed in RLT buffer and RNA was extracted with DNase-treated RNeasy Micro or Mini kits, depending on cell number. To prevent cross-contamination, each cell subset was processed individually, whereas patient and healthy donor samples were processed jointly. The immunoSEQ multiplex PCR was used to amplify TCRB sequences from cDNA, yielding 87-bp fragments that span the CDR3 region. Sequencing of the amplicons was performed on the Illumina HiSeq platform. Processing in the source paper ran as follows. PCR bias was corrected computationally using synthetic template baselines, and reads within Hamming distance 2 were collapsed, with unmergeable singletons discarded. By aligning reads against IMGT, V, D and J genes, CDR3 length, and insertions or deletions at six rearrangement sites were assigned. Within each subset, clonotype counts were normalized to the number of sorted cells before true diversity and Gini coefficients were calculated with the tcR R package. The overlap coefficient, calculated on TCRB nucleotide sequences, was used to measure repertoire sharing. Out-of-frame TCRB sequences from naive cells were analyzed to stand in for the pre-selection repertoire. The source is immuneACCESS, and TCRdb retained only in-frame sequences with V and J called. Part of the clones is not carried over; for the studies checked, unresolved V genes explain less than half of this, and the remainder is unexplained. The V and J calls and clone size were taken over from that table, and D and trimming were inferred from the DNA. The sample table contains approximately 240,000 clones; only one count was recorded for approximately 16% of them. Clones ranked in the top ten supply 0.065% to 0.095% of the sample.

Beyond this particular receptor, the publication reports: Naive, central memory and regulatory TCRB repertoires appeared to be more alike among patients than among healthy donors. Patients with type 1 diabetes made fewer insertions and deleted more nucleotides at VDJ recombination sites, implying thymic rearrangement abnormalities. Sequencing cDNA rather than genomic DNA could over-represent highly expressing activated cells, although activation and CD3 levels did not differ between groups. Shorter templates might be favored by PCR, yet because patient and control samples were amplified and corrected together, any such skew would affect both groups equally. Because small numbers of individuals were included in the HLA sub-analyses, any influence of HLA type on TCRB rearrangement was left unresolved. In all four CD4+ subsets, TCRB CDR3 length was moderately but significantly shorter in type 1 diabetes patients.

Comments on this clone: The antigen it recognizes is unknown. Nothing much larger sits one base from this clone, and base qualities are not available.

A single peripheral blood draw of around 0.11 L on average was collected from each donor into heparinised tubes. A BD FACSAria II was used to sort naive, central memory, regulatory and stem cell-like memory CD4+ T cells with a panel that included CD45RO, CCR7, CD25, CD127, CD95 and CD27. All sorted populations exceeded 95% purity. Right away, PBMCs were isolated by Lymphoprep density gradient centrifugation and were stained directly, with no culture step. So that batch effects would be minimized, each experiment stained and sorted samples in pairs, pairing one healthy donor with one patient. The source of this sequence is a man aged 25-45 years with type 1 diabetes. Recombination connected TRBV9 to TRBJ2-1; the D segment is perhaps TRBD1 or TRBD2, each sharing 5 matched bases. Sequencing input: naive CD4+ T cells from blood. The cell subset or site label corresponds to: true naive CD4+ T cells. CDR3 protein: CASSVGGGQYNEQFF. The bases read TGTGCCAGCAGCGTAGGTGGGGGTCAGTACAATGAGCAGTTCTTC.